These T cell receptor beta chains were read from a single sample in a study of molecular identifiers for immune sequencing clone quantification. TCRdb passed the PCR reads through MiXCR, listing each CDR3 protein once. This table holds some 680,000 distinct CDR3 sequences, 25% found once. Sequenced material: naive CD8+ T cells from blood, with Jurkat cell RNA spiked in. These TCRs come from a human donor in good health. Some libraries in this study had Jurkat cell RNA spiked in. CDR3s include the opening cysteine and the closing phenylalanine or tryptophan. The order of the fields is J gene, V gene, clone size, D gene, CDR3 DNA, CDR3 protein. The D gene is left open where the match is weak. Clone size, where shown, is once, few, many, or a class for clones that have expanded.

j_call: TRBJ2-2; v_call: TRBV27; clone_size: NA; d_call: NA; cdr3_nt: TGTGCCACCCAAACCTTATCAATCACCGGGGAGCTGTTTTTT; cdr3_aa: CATQTLSITGELFF
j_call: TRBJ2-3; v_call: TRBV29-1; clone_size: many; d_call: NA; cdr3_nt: TGCAGCGTTGTAAGGGGACCCACAGATACGCAGTATTTT; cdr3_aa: CSVVRGPTDTQYF
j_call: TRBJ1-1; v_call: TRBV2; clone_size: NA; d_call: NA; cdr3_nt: TGTGCCAGCAGGCCCCAGGTGGGCGCCTTGAACACTGAAGCTTTCTTT; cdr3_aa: CASRPQVGALNTEAFF
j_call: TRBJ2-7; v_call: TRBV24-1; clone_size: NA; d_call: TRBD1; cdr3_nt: TGTGCCACCAGTGATACAGGGGGATTGGGGGCCGAGCAGTACTTC; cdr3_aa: CATSDTGGLGAEQYF
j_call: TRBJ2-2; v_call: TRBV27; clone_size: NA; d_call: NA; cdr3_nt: TGTGCCAGCAGTGCCGGGCCCGGGGGTACCGGGGAGCTGTTTTTT; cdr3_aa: CASSAGPGGTGELFF
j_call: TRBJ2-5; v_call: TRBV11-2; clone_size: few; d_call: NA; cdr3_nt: TGTGCCAGCAAAAGAGAAGAGACCCAGTACTTC; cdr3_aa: CASKREETQYF
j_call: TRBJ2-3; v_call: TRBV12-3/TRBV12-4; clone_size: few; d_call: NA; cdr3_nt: TGTGCCAGCACCCCAAGGCGGGACATCAGCACAGATACGCAGTATTTT; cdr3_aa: CASTPRRDISTDTQYF
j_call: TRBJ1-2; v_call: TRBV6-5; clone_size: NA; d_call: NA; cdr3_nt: TGTGCCAGCAGCCCGGACAGCCACTATGGCTACACCTTC; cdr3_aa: CASSPDSHYGYTF
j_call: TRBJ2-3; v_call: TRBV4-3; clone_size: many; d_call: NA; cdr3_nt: TGCGCCAGCAGCCAAGATTTCGGTCCCGCCGCAGATACGCAGTATTTT; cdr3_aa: CASSQDFGPAADTQYF
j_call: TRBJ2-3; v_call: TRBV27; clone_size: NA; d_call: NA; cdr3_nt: TGTGCCAGCAGTTTAAGAGGCCTCGCAGATACGCAGTATTTT; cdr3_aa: CASSLRGLADTQYF
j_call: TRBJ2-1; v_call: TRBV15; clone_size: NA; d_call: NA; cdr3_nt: TGTGCCACCAGCTCCCATTACCTTGGAGAATCCTACAATGAGCAGTTCTTC; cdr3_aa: CATSSHYLGESYNEQFF
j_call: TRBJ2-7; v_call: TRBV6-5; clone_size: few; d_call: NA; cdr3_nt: TGTGCCAGCAGTTACTCGATGGGGGTTGGGGAGCAGTACTTC; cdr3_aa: CASSYSMGVGEQYF
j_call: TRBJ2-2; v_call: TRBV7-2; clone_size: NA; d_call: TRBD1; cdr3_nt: TGTGCCAGCACCCCGGGACAGGGGAAGGGCACCGGGGAGCTGTTTTTT; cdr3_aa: CASTPGQGKGTGELFF
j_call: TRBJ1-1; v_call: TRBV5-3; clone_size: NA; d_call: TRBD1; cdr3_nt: TGTGCCAGCAGCCCATACCGACAGGGGGTAGCTTTCTTT; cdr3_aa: CASSPYRQGVAFF
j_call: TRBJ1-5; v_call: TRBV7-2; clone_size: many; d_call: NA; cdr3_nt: TGTGCCAGCAGCCCCCAGTGGGGAAACAATCAGCCCCAGCATTTT; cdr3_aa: CASSPQWGNNQPQHF
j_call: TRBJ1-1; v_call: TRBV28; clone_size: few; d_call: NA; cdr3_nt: TGTGCCAGCAGCTTGAAATTGGGGTACGGCACTGAAGCTTTCTTT; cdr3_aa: CASSLKLGYGTEAFF
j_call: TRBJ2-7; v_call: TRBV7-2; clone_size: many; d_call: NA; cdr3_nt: TGTGCCAGCAGCCCGCCGACAGGACTATCCTACGAGCAGTACTTC; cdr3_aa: CASSPPTGLSYEQYF
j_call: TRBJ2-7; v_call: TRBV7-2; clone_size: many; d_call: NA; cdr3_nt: TGTGCCAGCAGTGAGACAGGAACCTCCTACGAGCAGTACTTC; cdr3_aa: CASSETGTSYEQYF
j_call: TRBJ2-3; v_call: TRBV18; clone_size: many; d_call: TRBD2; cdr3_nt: TGTGCCAGCTCTCGACCCGGACTAGCGGGCGATACGCAGTATTTT; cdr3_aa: CASSRPGLAGDTQYF
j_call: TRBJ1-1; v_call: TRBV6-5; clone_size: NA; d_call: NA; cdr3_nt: TGTGCCAGCAAAGAGGACAGTGCCATGAACACTGAAGCTTTCTTT; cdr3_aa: CASKEDSAMNTEAFF
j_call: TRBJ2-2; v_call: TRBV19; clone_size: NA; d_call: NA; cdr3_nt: TGTGCCAGTAGTGTCTATACAGGGAACACCGGGGAGCTGTTTTTT; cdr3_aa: CASSVYTGNTGELFF
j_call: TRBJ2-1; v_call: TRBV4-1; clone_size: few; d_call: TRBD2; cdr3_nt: TGCGCCAGCAGCCATCTAGCGGGAGGCGGCAATGAGCAGTTCTTC; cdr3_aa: CASSHLAGGGNEQFF
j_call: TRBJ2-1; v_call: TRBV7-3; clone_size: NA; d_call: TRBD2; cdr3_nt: TGTGCCAGCAGCTTTGGACTAGCCAACAACAATGAGCAGTTCTTC; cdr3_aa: CASSFGLANNNEQFF
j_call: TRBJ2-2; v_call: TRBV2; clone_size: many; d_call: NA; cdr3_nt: TGTGCCAGCAGTGAAGTCCCTAGCCTGTACACCGGGGAGCTGTTTTTT; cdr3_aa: CASSEVPSLYTGELFF
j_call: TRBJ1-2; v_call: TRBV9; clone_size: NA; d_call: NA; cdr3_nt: TGTGTCAGCAACACAAGGGGAGCTAACTATGGCTACACCTTC; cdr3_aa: CVSNTRGANYGYTF
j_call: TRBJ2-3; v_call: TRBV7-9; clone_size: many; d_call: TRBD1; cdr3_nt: TGTGCCAGCACCGACCGGACAGGGGGCACAGATACGCAGTATTTT; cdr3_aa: CASTDRTGGTDTQYF
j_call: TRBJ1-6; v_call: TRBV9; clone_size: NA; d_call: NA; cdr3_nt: TGTGCCAGCAGCGTAGGCAGGGGTGGTAATTCACCCCTCCACTTT; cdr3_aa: CASSVGRGGNSPLHF
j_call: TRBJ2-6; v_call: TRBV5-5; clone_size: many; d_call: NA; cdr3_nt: TGTGCCAGCAGCTTGGATATCTCTGGGGCCAACGTCCTGACTTTC; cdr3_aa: CASSLDISGANVLTF
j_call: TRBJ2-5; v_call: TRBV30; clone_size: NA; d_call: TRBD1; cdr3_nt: TGTGCCTGGAGTGGGGAAGACAGGGCGGAAGAGACCCAGTACTTC; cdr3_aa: CAWSGEDRAEETQYF
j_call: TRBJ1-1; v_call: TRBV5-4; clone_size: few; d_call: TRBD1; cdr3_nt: TGTGCCAGCAGCTGGGACAGTAGCACTGAAGCTTTCTTT; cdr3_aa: CASSWDSSTEAFF
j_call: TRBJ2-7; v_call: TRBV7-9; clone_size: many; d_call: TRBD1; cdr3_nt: TGTGCCAGCAGCTCCAGGGGGCCCGAGCAGTACTTC; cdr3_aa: CASSSRGPEQYF
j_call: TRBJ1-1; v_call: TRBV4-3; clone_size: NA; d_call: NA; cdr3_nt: TGCGCCAGCAGCCAAGATTGGGTTTCGGAGGGCACTGAAGCTTTCTTT; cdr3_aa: CASSQDWVSEGTEAFF
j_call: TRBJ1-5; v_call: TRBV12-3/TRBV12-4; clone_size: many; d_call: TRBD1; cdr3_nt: TGTGCCAGCAGTCCGTCGACAGGGGGTAGCAATCAGCCCCAGCATTTT; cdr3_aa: CASSPSTGGSNQPQHF
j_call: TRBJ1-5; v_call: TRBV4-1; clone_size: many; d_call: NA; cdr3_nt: TGCGCCAGCAGCCAAGCTGGGGGGTGGCAGCCCCAGCATTTT; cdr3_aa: CASSQAGGWQPQHF
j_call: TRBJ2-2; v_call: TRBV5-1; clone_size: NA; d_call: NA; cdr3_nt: TGCGCCAGCAGCGCGTGGTCATACACCGGGGAGCTGTTTTTT; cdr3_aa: CASSAWSYTGELFF
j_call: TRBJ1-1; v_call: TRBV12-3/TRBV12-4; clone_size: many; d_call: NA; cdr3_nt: TGTGCCAGCAGTTTTGGACACACTGAAGCTTTCTTT; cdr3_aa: CASSFGHTEAFF
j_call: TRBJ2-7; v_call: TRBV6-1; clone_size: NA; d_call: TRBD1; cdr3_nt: TGTGCCAGCAGTGAATCATTACAGGGGGCGGGGGAGCAGTACTTC; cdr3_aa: CASSESLQGAGEQYF
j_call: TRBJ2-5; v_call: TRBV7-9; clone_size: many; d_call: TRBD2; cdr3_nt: TGTGCCAGCAGCCAAACTAGCGGGAGGTATCAAGAGACCCAGTACTTC; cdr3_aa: CASSQTSGRYQETQYF
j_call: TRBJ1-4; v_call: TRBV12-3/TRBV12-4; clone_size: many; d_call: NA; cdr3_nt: TGTGCCAGCAGTTTGGGTAGCTCTGGGGCTAATGAAAAACTGTTTTTT; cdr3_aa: CASSLGSSGANEKLFF
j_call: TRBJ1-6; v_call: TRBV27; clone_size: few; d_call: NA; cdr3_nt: TGTGCCAGCAGTTTAGTTAATTCACCCCTCCACTTT; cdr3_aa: CASSLVNSPLHF
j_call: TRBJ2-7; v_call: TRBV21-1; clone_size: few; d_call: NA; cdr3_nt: TGTGCCAGCAGCAAAGTGGAGGGGGTAGGTTTCTACGAGCAGTACTTC; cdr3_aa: CASSKVEGVGFYEQYF
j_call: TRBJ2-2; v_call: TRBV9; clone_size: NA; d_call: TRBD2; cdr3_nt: TGTGCCAGCAGCAACCACCCCGCAGCGGGGGGCTTAACCGGGGAGCTGTTTTTT; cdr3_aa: CASSNHPAAGGLTGELFF
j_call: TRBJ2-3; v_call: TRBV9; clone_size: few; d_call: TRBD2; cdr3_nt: TGTGCCAGCAGCGTACCCGCGAGCGGGAGAGACACAGATACGCAGTATTTT; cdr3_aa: CASSVPASGRDTDTQYF
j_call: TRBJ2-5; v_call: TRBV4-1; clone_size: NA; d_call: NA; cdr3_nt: TGCGCCAGCAGCGAATCCATGGAGACCCAGTACTTC; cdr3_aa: CASSESMETQYF
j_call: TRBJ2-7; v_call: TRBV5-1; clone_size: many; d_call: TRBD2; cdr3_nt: TGCGCCAGCAGCGGAGGACTAGCGGGATCCTACGAGCAGTACTTC; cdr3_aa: CASSGGLAGSYEQYF